The next 23 T cell receptor beta chains were all read from a single sample in a study of T cell repertoires in cytomegalovirus infection. TCRdb redid the calling of the reads with MiXCR, one entry per CDR3 protein. Seen here are about a million distinct CDR3 sequences, roughly 30% observed once, and the top ten hold roughly 12%. These receptors are not linked to any known antigen. Here the sequenced sample was cultured CD8+ T cells from PBMCs, taken from culture after CMV antigen stimulation. Every receptor here comes from a human donor in good health (CMV status not recorded). Some clones in this sample may be carry-over from other donors' samples.

The gene calls are TRBV4-3 and TRBJ1-4, with a weak D call TRBD1 (6 bases). CDR1 is LGHNA and CDR2 is YSLEER in the germline V gene. CDR3 length: 15 amino acids. V was pared by 2 bases and J by 7 bases, with 14 bases between. Here the CDR3 reads CASSQSGTTGEKLFF. As DNA, the CDR3 is TGCGCCAGCAGCCAATCCGGGACAACAGGTGAAAAACTGTTTTTT.

Sample share makes this clonotype medium-sized (0.01 to 0.1%). The chain employs TRBV7-8 and TRBJ1-4; D remains ambiguous. Germline CDR1 reads SGHVS; CDR2 reads FQNEAQ. The length of the CDR3 is 14 residues. V was clipped by 1 base and J by 5 bases, with 8 bases between them. The CDR3 DNA follows: TGTGCCAGCAGCTTAGAGTTATGGAATGAAAAACTGTTTTTT. Its protein product is CASSLELWNEKLFF.

This clonotype was observed a handful of times. The rearrangement joins TRBV28 to TRBJ1-3; no definite D call. The CDR3 spans 15 residues. The V gene lost 6 bases and the J gene lost 0 bases, with 12 bases spanning the gap. Looked up from germline, CDR1 is MDHEN and CDR2 is SYDVKM. The CDR3 region is CASREDTSSGNTIYF. CDR3 DNA: TGTGCCAGCAGAGAAGACACGAGCTCTGGAAACACCATATATTTT.

V gene TRBV28 combines with J gene TRBJ2-1, with a possible D match to TRBD1 (5 bases). CDR1 is MDHEN, CDR2 SYDVKM, per germline. The length of the CDR3 is 12 residues. V lost 5 bases and J lost 10, with 12 bases in between. The CDR3, as DNA: TGTGCCAGCAGTCTACTGACAGTCGAGCAGTTCTTC. It specifies CASSLLTVEQFF.

The chain couples TRBV6-2 or TRBV6-3 to TRBJ2-1, with 7 bases that match TRBD2. The CDR3 length is 17 residues. V trimming: 6 bases; J trimming: 4 bases; junction bases outside the gene matches: 15. Germline V gene data show CDR1 as MNHEY and CDR2 as SVGEGT. This CDR3 reads CASREEGGFREYNEQFF. CDR3 in DNA: TGTGCCAGCAGGGAAGAGGGAGGGTTCCGGGAATACAATGAGCAGTTCTTC.

This clonotype was detected many times. The genes are TRBV7-2 and TRBJ2-3; the match to TRBD2 covers 11 bases. Germline trimming cut 5 bases from V and 6 bases from J; bases unmatched to any gene: 10. CDR3 length: 16 amino acids. CDR1 is SGHTA, CDR2 FQGNSA, per germline. The CDR3 DNA is TGTGCCAGCAGCCCCTTAGCGGGGGGGCTAGCGGATACGCAGTATTTT. It specifies CASSPLAGGLADTQYF.

The chain's CDR3 is CASSLVAGASSYNEQFF. CDR3 in DNA: TGTGCCAGCAGCTTGGTGGCGGGGGCTAGTTCCTACAATGAGCAGTTCTTC. The V and J genes are TRBV5-6 and TRBJ2-1; weak D call: TRBD2 (7 bases). CDR3 size: 17 residues. Germline CDR1 reads SGHDT; CDR2 reads YYEEEE. V was clipped by 0 bases and J by 1 base, with 14 bases between them.

This clonotype turned up a few times. The chain carries TRBV28 and TRBJ2-5; D may be TRBD1 (5 bases). The V end was cut by 7 bases, the J end by 0 bases, with 18 bases between. The CDR3 runs to 16 residues. Germline V gene lookup returns CDR1 MDHEN and CDR2 SYDVKM. This CDR3 is CASTKAPTENQETQYF. Here the CDR3 DNA reads TGTGCCAGCACCAAGGCCCCGACAGAGAACCAAGAGACCCAGTACTTC.

This chain links TRBV9 with TRBJ2-7; 7 bases are shared with TRBD1. V lost 4 bases to trimming and J lost 2 bases; unmatched junction nucleotides: 6. Germline CDR1 is SGDLS and CDR2 is YYNGEE. This CDR3 spans 14 amino acids. The CDR3 here is CASSIGDSAYEQYV. Written as DNA, the CDR3 is TGTGCCAGCAGCATCGGGGACAGTGCCTACGAGCAGTACGTC.

This clonotype was seen a handful of times. This chain links TRBV7-3 with TRBJ2-3; 7 bases match TRBD1. The CDR3 sequence is 12 residues long. V lost 2 bases to trimming and J lost 11 bases; unmatched junction nucleotides: 4. Germline lookup yields CDR1 SGHTA and CDR2 FQGTGA. CDR3 sequence: CASSLGQGVQYF. The CDR3 region has the DNA TGTGCCAGCAGCTTAGGGCAGGGGGTGCAGTATTTT.

The chain employs TRBV2 and TRBJ1-1; D might be TRBD1 (6 bases). CDR1 is SNHLY, CDR2 FYNNEI, per germline. This CDR3 is built from 15 residues. V lost 7 bases and J lost 1, with 16 bases in between. DNA for the CDR3: TGTGCCAGCATAGACGGGACAATGAAGAACACTGAAGCTTTCTTT. Translated: CASIDGTMKNTEAFF.

This clonotype has only a few counts. The chain joins TRBV27 to TRBJ1-6; TRBD1 might be the D (5 bases). Per the germline V gene, CDR1 is MNHEY and CDR2 is SMNVEV (reference sequence). V lost 7 bases to trimming and J lost 7 bases, with 14 bases between them. The CDR3 consists of 14 residues. The DNA of the CDR3 is TGTGCCAGCAAACAGGACCGAGCAAATTCACCCCTCCACTTT. Its translation: CASKQDRANSPLHF.

This clonotype showed up just once. The chain carries TRBV29-1 and TRBJ2-3; 12 bases line up with TRBD1. The CDR3 consists of 16 residues. Germline CDR1 is SQVTM and CDR2 is ANQGSEA. Trimming cost V 3 bases and J 4 bases; bases outside gene matches: 8. The CDR3 region is CSVEDYGTGGADTQYF. The CDR3 DNA is TGCAGCGTTGAGGACTACGGGACAGGGGGCGCAGATACGCAGTATTTT.

A few counts support this clonotype. This sequence joins TRBV14 and TRBJ1-5; D is uncertain. V lost 1 base, J lost 5 bases, and 9 bases lay in between. Germline CDR1 reads SGHDN; CDR2 reads FVKESK. This CDR3 contains 14 residues. The chain's CDR3 is CASSQGGYDQPQHF. The DNA of the CDR3 is TGTGCCAGCAGCCAAGGGGGTTACGATCAGCCCCAGCATTTT.

V usage is TRBV28 and J usage is TRBJ2-3; 7 bases line up with TRBD1. Trimming cost V 3 bases and J 1 base; bases outside gene matches: 4. The CDR3 totals 15 residues. CDR1 and CDR2 from the germline V gene are MDHEN and SYDVKM. CDR3 region: CASSFRDSGTDTQYF. The CDR3 DNA is TGTGCCAGCAGTTTCCGGGACAGTGGCACAGATACGCAGTATTTT.

The CDR3 nucleotides read TGTGCCACCAGCCTTGGTCTTCCTACCTCCTACGAGCAGTACTTC. Encoded protein: CATSLGLPTSYEQYF. The V call is TRBV15, the J call TRBJ2-7, with D uncertain. The CDR3 has 15 amino acids. Per the germline V gene, CDR1 is LNHNV and CDR2 is YYDKDF (reference sequence). V shed 5 bases and J shed 0 bases, with 14 bases lying between them.

This clonotype was picked up a small number of times. CDR3 loop: CASSYKGQGDHEQFF. CDR3 nucleotides: TGTGCCAGCAGTTACAAGGGACAGGGGGATCATGAGCAGTTCTTC. The chain is built from TRBV6-6 and TRBJ2-1, with TRBD1 matching over 11 bases. The CDR3 is 15 amino acids. The V gene end was trimmed by 2 bases and the J gene end by 8 bases; junction bases not matched to a gene: 5. CDR1 and CDR2 from the germline V gene are MNHNY and SVGAGI (reference sequence).

The chain carries TRBV27 and TRBJ2-4, with D possibly TRBD1 on 6 matching bases. V was pared by 5 bases and J by 5 bases, with 13 bases between. This CDR3 comprises 14 residues. Per the germline V gene, CDR1 is MNHEY and CDR2 is SMNVEV (reference sequence). CDR3 bases: TGTGCCAGCAGTCCATGGGACACTCAAAACATTCAGTACTTC. This encodes CASSPWDTQNIQYF.

The V and J genes are TRBV7-2 and TRBJ2-3; D is uncertain. With 1 base removed from V and 2 bases from J, the gap between germline ends came to 10 bases. Germline CDR1 is SGHTA and CDR2 is FQGNSA. The CDR3 has 15 residues. The CDR3 nucleotides read TGTGCCAGCAGCTTAGTGGGTGATATCACAGATACGCAGTATTTT. This gives the protein CASSLVGDITDTQYF.

The V call is TRBV5-5, the J call TRBJ1-2; the match to TRBD1 covers 8 bases. There are 14 residues in the CDR3. V lost 4 bases, J lost 7 bases, and 9 bases stayed unmatched. Per the germline V gene, CDR1 is SGHKS and CDR2 is YYEKEE (reference sequence). The CDR3 DNA reads as TGTGCCAGCAGCCTACGGACAGGGTGGCGTGGCTACACCTTC. Amino acid sequence: CASSLRTGWRGYTF.

The CDR3 is CASSTPGYPDEQYF. The CDR3 nucleotides are TGTGCCAGTAGTACCCCGGGATACCCGGACGAGCAGTACTTC. The chain uses TRBV19 and TRBJ2-7; D possibly corresponds to TRBD2 (5 bases). CDR1 is LNHDA, CDR2 SQIVND, per germline (reference sequence). V dropped 4 bases and J dropped 5 bases, with 15 bases sitting between them. This CDR3 region has 14 residues.

As concerns this clonotype: The CDR3 does not end in the conserved phenylalanine or tryptophan, so this is likely a read error. The DNA is left out, because the CDR3 cannot be placed on it with certainty; the CDR3 is given as TCRdb lists it. The rearrangement joins TRBV11-1 to TRBJ2-7; the D segment call TRBD1 is taken from the table without a DNA check. The germline CDR1 and CDR2 sequences are SGHAT and FQDESV (reference sequence). The CDR3 totals 11 residues, both ends included. This CDR3 reads CASSLYSDSTH.

The rearrangement links TRBV20-1 to TRBJ2-3; D unresolved. This CDR3 region has 15 residues. Trimming took off 2 bases at V and 4 bases at J, with 16 bases between the two ends. Germline lookup yields CDR1 DFQATT and CDR2 SNEGSKA (reference sequence). The DNA for the CDR3 is TGCAGTGCTAGAAAAGAGTCAGGATATTCAGATACGCAGTATTTT. Translating it yields CSARKESGYSDTQYF.